This T cell receptor beta chain is from a study of neoadjuvant anti-PD-1 for oral cavity cancer. Only in-frame clones appear in the TCRdb table, and some are missing; sequencing was by immunoSEQ multiplex PCR. This repertoire shows about 12,000 clones, about 76% found once; its top ten account for roughly 2.7%. This clone was counted between two and nine times. Germline loops: CDR1 SGDLS, CDR2 YYNGEE. This CDR3 region has 15 residues. Trimming took 6 bases from V and 5 from J; bases not matched to a gene: 10. The time point is: after neoadjuvant nivolumab, at surgical resection. These newly diagnosed stage II-IVA oral cavity squamous cell carcinoma patients had no prior systemic or radiation treatment. Patients had HPV-negative, locally advanced oral cavity squamous cell carcinoma. PBMCs were not maintained or expanded in culture before analysis.

This sequence originates from a person aged 40-85 years with oral cavity squamous cell carcinoma. This chain links TRBV9 with TRBJ1-1; 10 bases are shared with TRBD1. Sample: PBMCs, taken after nivolumab (anti-PD-1) treatment. DNA for the CDR3: TGTGCCAGCACCCCCGGGGACAGGGGTTGGACTGAAGCTTTCTTT. This translates into CASTPGDRGWTEAFF.